This T cell receptor beta chain appears in the sequencing data of a study of T-cell memory formation after mild COVID-19. Study-level results: The SARS-CoV-2 specificity of second-wave clones reaching peak at day 37 remained unverified.

TCRdb re-called the 5' RACE reads with MiXCR, one entry per CDR3 protein. The sample includes about 390,000 distinct CDR3 sequences, more than 15% seen only once; the top ten take about a fifth. About this clonotype: The antigen remains undetermined.

Germline V lookup: CDR1 SQVTM, CDR2 ANQGSEA. This CDR3 has 11 amino acids. The V end was cut by 7 bases, the J end by 4 bases, with 9 bases between. The source of this sequence is a man aged 18 to 30 who had mild COVID-19 (a few samples of this study predate the infection). Cell type and time point are not known. This rearrangement joins TRBV29-1 to TRBJ2-3; D might be TRBD2 (6 bases). The sequencing input was PBMCs or a T cell subset sorted from them (not recorded which). In DNA, the CDR3 is TGCAGCGGGCGGGGAGCAGATACGCAGTATTTT. The encoded protein is CSGRGADTQYF.